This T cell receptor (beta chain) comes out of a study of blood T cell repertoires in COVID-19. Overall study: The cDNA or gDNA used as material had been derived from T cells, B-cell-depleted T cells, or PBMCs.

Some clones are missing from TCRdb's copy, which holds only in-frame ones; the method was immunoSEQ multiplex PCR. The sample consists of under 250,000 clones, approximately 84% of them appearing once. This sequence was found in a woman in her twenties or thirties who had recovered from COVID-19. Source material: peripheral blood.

CDR3 bases: TGTGCCAGCGGACAGGGGGCGTTAGACGAGCAGTACTTC. This gives the protein CASGQGALDEQYF. The chain is built from TRBV27 and TRBJ2-7; 11 nucleotides match TRBD1. Germline CDR1 MNHEY, CDR2 SMNVEV (reference sequence). The CDR3 length is 13 residues. The trim removed 8 bases at V and 5 bases at J, leaving 5 bases unmatched.